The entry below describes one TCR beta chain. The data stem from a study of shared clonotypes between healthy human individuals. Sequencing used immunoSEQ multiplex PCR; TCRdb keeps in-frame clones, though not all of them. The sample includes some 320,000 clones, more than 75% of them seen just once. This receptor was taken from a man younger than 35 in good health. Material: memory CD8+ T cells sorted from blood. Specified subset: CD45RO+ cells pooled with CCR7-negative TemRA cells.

The CDR3 DNA follows: TGTGCCAGCAGTGGCGGGGTTTCACACACAGATACGCAGTATTTT. Amino acid sequence: CASSGGVSHTDTQYF. The rearrangement joins TRBV5-6 to TRBJ2-3, with D possibly TRBD2 on 6 matching bases. The CDR3 has 15 residues. The germline CDR1 and CDR2 sequences are SGHDT and YYEEEE. V was pared by 5 bases and J by 2 bases, with 15 bases between.